These T cell receptor beta chains were read from a single sample in a study of OX40 agonist ivuxolimab in advanced cancers. Using immunoSEQ multiplex PCR, the repertoire was profiled, and TCRdb retains in-frame clones only, with some absent. The data show around 80,000 clones, under 90% seen once. Sequences were derived from CD4+ or CD8+ T cells sorted from blood, sampled in a trial of the OX40 agonist ivuxolimab. Receptor source: an adult with an advanced solid tumor such as melanoma, head and neck, liver or kidney cancer. The CDR3 runs from the conserved cysteine through the conserved F or W. A D gene is named only where the DNA matches it firmly.

TRBD2	TRBV11-2	TRBJ2-1	CASSLASSGRRNEQFF	TGTGCCAGCAGCTTAGCGTCTAGCGGGAGACGGAATGAGCAGTTCTTC
TRBD2	TRBV27	TRBJ2-1	CASSPGLAGGGQFF	TGTGCCAGCAGTCCGGGACTAGCGGGGGGAGGGCAGTTCTTC
TRBD1	TRBV6-6	TRBJ1-6	CASRGGQLNSPLHF	TGTGCCAGCAGGGGGGGACAGCTTAATTCACCCCTCCACTTT
-	TRBV11-3	TRBJ2-6	CASSLRDKSSGANVLTF	TGTGCCAGCAGCTTAAGGGACAAGAGCTCTGGGGCCAACGTCCTGACTTTC
-	TRBV6-5	TRBJ2-5	CASSYSLLQSQETQYF	TGTGCCAGCAGTTACTCCCTTCTGCAGTCACAAGAGACCCAGTACTTC
TRBD1	TRBV6-6	TRBJ2-5	CASSYSTGSETQYF	TGTGCCAGCAGTTACTCGACAGGGTCGGAGACCCAGTACTTC
TRBD2	TRBV19	TRBJ2-2	CASRDGTTNTGELFF	TGTGCCAGTAGGGATGGGACTACCAACACCGGGGAGCTGTTTTTT
TRBD2	TRBV19	TRBJ2-3	CASSLAGGTDTQYF	TGTGCCAGTAGCCTAGCGGGAGGCACAGATACGCAGTATTTT
-	TRBV5-1	TRBJ2-7	CASSLAISYEQYF	TGCGCCAGCAGCTTGGCTATATCCTACGAGCAGTACTTC
-	TRBV7-8	TRBJ2-3	CASRGAFGTDTQYF	TGTGCCAGCCGGGGGGCGTTCGGCACAGATACGCAGTATTTT
-	TRBV11-2	TRBJ1-6	CASSFQDSGNSPLHF	TGTGCCAGCAGCTTCCAAGACAGCGGTAATTCACCCCTCCACTTT
TRBD1	TRBV27	TRBJ1-5	CASRDRGGQPQHF	TGTGCCAGCAGAGACAGGGGCGGACAGCCCCAGCATTTT
TRBD1	TRBV6-1	TRBJ2-7	CASSIRDRGSEQYF	TGTGCCAGCAGTATCCGGGACAGGGGATCCGAGCAGTACTTC
-	TRBV6-1	TRBJ1-2	CASTTGMSYGYTF	TGTGCCAGCACAACAGGGATGAGCTATGGCTACACCTTC
TRBD2	TRBV4-1	TRBJ2-7	CASSQGRLAGSEQYF	TGCGCCAGCAGCCAAGGAAGACTAGCGGGTTCCGAGCAGTACTTC
-	TRBV28	TRBJ1-2	CATGQNYGYTF	TGTGCCACCGGACAGAACTATGGCTACACCTTC
-	TRBV28	TRBJ1-1	CASSLSGQPNTEAFF	TGTGCCAGCAGTTTATCGGGACAACCGAACACTGAAGCTTTCTTT
TRBD1	TRBV7-7	TRBJ2-2	CASSPDRIGANTGELFF	TGTGCCAGCAGCCCGGACAGGATAGGGGCAAACACCGGGGAGCTGTTTTTT